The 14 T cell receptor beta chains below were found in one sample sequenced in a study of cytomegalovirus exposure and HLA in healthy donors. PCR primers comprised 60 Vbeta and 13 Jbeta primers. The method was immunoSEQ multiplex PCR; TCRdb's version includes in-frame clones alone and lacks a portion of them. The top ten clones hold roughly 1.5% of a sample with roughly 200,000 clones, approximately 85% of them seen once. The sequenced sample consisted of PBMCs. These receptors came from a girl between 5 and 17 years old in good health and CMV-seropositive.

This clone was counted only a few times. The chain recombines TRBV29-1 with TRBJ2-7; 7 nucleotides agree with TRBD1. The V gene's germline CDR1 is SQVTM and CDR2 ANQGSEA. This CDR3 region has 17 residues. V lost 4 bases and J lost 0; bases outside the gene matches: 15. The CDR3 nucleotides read TGCAGCGTTGCGGTCGGGACAGACAGCCCCGTCTCCTACGAGCAGTACTTC. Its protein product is CSVAVGTDSPVSYEQYF.

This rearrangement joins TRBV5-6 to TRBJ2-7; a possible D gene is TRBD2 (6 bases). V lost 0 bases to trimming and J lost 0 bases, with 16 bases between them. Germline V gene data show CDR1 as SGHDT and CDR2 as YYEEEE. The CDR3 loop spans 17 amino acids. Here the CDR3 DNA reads TGTGCCAGCAGCTTGGAAGGGAGGTGGGCCACCTCCTACGAGCAGTACTTC. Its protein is CASSLEGRWATSYEQYF.

CDR3 residues: CASSPRHRSNYGYTF. DNA of the CDR3: TGTGCCAGCAGCCCCCGTCACAGGTCGAACTATGGCTACACCTTC. V gene TRBV14 combines with J gene TRBJ1-2, with D perhaps matching TRBD1 (5 bases). V was shortened by 4 bases and J by 2 bases, with 14 bases between the two germline ends. This CDR3 has 15 residues. The germline CDR1 and CDR2 sequences are SGHDN and FVKESK.

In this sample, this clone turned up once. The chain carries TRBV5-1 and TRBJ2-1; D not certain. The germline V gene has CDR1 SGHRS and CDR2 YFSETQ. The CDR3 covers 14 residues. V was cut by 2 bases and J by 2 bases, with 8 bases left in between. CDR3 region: CASSLQQTYNEQFF. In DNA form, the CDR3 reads TGCGCCAGCAGCTTACAGCAGACCTACAATGAGCAGTTCTTC.

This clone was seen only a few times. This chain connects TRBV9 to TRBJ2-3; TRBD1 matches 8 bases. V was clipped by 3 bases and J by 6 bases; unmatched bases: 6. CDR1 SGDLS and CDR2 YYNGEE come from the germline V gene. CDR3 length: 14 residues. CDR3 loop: CASSAGQGRDTQYF. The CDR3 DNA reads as TGTGCCAGCAGCGCCGGACAGGGACGGGATACGCAGTATTTT.

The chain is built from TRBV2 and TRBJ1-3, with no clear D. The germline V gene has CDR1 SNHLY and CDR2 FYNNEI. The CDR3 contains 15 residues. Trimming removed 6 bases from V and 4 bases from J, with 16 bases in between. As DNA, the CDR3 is TGTGCCAGCAGGGGAGGGATTTCGCTCGGAAACACCATATATTTT. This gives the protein CASRGGISLGNTIYF. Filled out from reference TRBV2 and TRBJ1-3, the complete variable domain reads EPEVTQTPSHQVTQMGQEVILRCVPISNHLYFYWYRQILGQKVEFLVSFYNNEISEKSEIFDDQFSVERPDGSNFTLKIRSTKLEDSAMYFCASRGGISLGNTIYFGEGSWLTVV.

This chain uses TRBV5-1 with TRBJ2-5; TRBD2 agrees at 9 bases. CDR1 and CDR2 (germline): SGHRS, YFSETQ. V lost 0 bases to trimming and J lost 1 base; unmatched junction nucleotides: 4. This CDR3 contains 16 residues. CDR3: CASSLVGGGVQETQYF. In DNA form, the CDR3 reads TGCGCCAGCAGCTTGGTTGGCGGGGGGGTCCAAGAGACCCAGTACTTC.

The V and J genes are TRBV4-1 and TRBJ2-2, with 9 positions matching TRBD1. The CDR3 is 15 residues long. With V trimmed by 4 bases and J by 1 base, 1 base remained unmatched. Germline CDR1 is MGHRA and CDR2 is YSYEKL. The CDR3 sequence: CASSRQGGNTGELFF. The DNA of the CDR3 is TGCGCCAGCAGCCGACAGGGGGGGAACACCGGGGAGCTGTTTTTT.

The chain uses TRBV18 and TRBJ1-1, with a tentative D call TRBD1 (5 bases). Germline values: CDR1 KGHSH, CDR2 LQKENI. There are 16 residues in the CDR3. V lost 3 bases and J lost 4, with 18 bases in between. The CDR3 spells CASSPQAAGPRTEAFF. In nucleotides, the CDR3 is TGTGCCAGCTCACCTCAGGCGGCAGGGCCCCGCACTGAAGCTTTCTTT.

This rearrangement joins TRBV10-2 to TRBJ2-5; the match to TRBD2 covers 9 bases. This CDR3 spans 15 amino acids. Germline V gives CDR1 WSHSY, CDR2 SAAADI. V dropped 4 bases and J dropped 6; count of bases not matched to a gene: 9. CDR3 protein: CASSVGAGGLKTQYF. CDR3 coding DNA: TGCGCCAGCAGTGTCGGGGCGGGAGGGTTGAAGACCCAGTACTTC.

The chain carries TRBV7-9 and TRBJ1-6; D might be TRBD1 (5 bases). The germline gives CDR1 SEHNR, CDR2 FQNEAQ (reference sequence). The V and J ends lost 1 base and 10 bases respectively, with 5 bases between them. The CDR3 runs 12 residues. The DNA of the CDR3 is TGTGCCAGCAGCTTAGGGGGCTCACCCCTCCACTTT. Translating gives CASSLGGSPLHF.

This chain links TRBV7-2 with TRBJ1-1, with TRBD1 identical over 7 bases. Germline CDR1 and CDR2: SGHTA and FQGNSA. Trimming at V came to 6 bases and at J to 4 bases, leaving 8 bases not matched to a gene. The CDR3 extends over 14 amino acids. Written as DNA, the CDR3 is TGTGCCAGCAGTCGCAATACAGGGGCCACTGAAGCTTTCTTT. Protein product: CASSRNTGATEAFF.

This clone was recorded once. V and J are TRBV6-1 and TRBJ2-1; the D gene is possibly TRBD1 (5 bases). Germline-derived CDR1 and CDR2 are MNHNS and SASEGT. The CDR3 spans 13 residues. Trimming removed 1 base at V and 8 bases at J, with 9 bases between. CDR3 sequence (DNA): TGTGCCAGCAGTGAAGAGGGGTTCTATGAGCAGTTCTTC. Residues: CASSEEGFYEQFF.

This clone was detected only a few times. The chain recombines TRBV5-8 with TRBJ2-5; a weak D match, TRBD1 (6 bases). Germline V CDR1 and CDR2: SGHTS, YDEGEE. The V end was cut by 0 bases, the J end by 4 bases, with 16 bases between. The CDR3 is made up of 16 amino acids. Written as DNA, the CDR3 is TGTGCCAGCAGCTTGGACAGGGTTTTTTCACGAGAGACCCAGTACTTC. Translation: CASSLDRVFSRETQYF.